This is a list of T cell receptor beta chains from one sample in a study of CD8 T cells in Susac syndrome. Via MiXCR, TCRdb re-called the immunoSEQ multiplex PCR reads, giving one row per CDR3 protein. The sample shows about 140,000 distinct CDR3 sequences, approximately 95% of them seen only once. The sample consisted of CD4+ T cells from PBMCs. Every receptor here comes from a human donor with multiple sclerosis. Both conserved end residues are part of each CDR3. A D gene is named only where the DNA matches it firmly. Some rows have no size entry. The others give once, few or many, or a class for an expanded clone.

CASSARGTGNTEAFF	TGCGCCAGCAGCGCCCGAGGGACCGGGAACACTGAAGCTTTCTTT	TRBV5-1	TRBJ1-1	-	-
CASSRALADLTGELFF	TGTGCCAGCAGTCGCGCGTTAGCGGACCTCACCGGGGAGCTGTTTTTT	TRBV7-2	TRBJ2-2	-	-
CASSPGQGRFGEKLFF	TGTGCCAGCAGCCCGGGACAGGGCCGGTTTGGTGAAAAACTGTTTTTT	TRBV5-4	TRBJ1-4	TRBD1	-
CAWSGNLRNTGELFF	TGTGCCTGGAGTGGAAACCTCAGAAACACCGGGGAGCTGTTTTTT	TRBV30	TRBJ2-2	-	-
CSVDAGSHTEAFF	TGCAGCGTTGATGCAGGGAGTCACACTGAAGCTTTCTTT	TRBV29-1	TRBJ1-1	-	-
CASSKPGQPQETQYF	TGTGCCAGCAGTAAACCGGGACAGCCCCAAGAGACCCAGTACTTC	TRBV12-3/TRBV12-4	TRBJ2-5	TRBD1	-
CASSPRLAGGLNTQYF	TGTGCCAGCAGCCCCAGACTAGCGGGGGGATTGAATACGCAGTATTTT	TRBV3-1	TRBJ2-3	TRBD2	-
CAWNAGITNEKLFF	TGTGCCTGGAACGCAGGGATAACTAATGAAAAACTGTTTTTT	TRBV30	TRBJ1-4	-	-
CASSPRDQYNEQFF	TGTGCCAGCAGCCCCAGGGACCAATACAATGAGCAGTTCTTC	TRBV3-1	TRBJ2-1	-	-
CASSLSGSSYEQYF	TGTGCCAGCAGCTTGAGCGGGAGCTCCTACGAGCAGTACTTC	TRBV7-2	TRBJ2-7	TRBD2	few
CASHLGDQPQHF	TGTGCCAGCCATTTAGGGGACCAGCCCCAGCATTTT	TRBV28	TRBJ1-5	-	-
CASSQTSGTPDEQFF	TGTGCCAGCAGTCAGACTAGCGGTACCCCGGATGAGCAGTTCTTC	TRBV2	TRBJ2-1	TRBD2	once
CASSFIYTEAFF	TGTGCCAGCAGTTTCATCTACACTGAAGCTTTCTTT	TRBV28	TRBJ1-1	-	-
CASSFSSARETQYF	TGTGCCAGCAGCTTTTCTAGCGCCCGGGAGACCCAGTACTTC	TRBV7-9	TRBJ2-5	-	-
CASSVNRGRIYGYTF	TGTGCCAGCAGCGTGAACAGGGGGCGCATCTATGGCTACACCTTC	TRBV9	TRBJ1-2	TRBD1	-
CASSQASLGSYNEQFF	TGCGCCAGCAGCCAAGCCAGTTTGGGCTCCTACAATGAGCAGTTCTTC	TRBV4-1	TRBJ2-1	-	-
CSASRDTSSYNSPLHF	TGCAGTGCTTCTAGGGACACCAGCTCCTATAATTCACCCCTCCACTTT	TRBV20-1	TRBJ1-6	-	-
CASSQVRDEQFF	TGTGCCAGCAGCCAAGTTCGGGATGAGCAGTTCTTC	TRBV3-1	TRBJ2-1	-	-
CASSEVGHEQYF	TGTGCCAGCAGTGAGGTCGGGCACGAGCAGTACTTC	TRBV2	TRBJ2-7	-	-
CSASGGTGANSPLHF	TGCAGTGCTAGCGGCGGGACAGGGGCCAATTCACCCCTCCACTTT	TRBV20-1	TRBJ1-6	TRBD1	-
CSVDGVGVYGYTF	TGCAGCGTTGATGGGGTCGGAGTCTATGGCTACACCTTC	TRBV29-1	TRBJ1-2	-	-
CASSYDPGAGVITDTQYF	TGTGCCAGCAGTTACGACCCGGGCGCGGGGGTCATTACAGATACGCAGTATTTT	TRBV6-5	TRBJ2-3	TRBD2	-
CASTSGQEYSPLHF	TGTGCCAGCACCTCTGGGCAGGAGTATTCACCCCTCCACTTT	TRBV6-1	TRBJ1-6	-	-
CASSSIAGEETQYF	TGCGCCAGCAGCTCAATAGCGGGAGAAGAGACCCAGTACTTC	TRBV5-1	TRBJ2-5	TRBD2	-
CASSPQQETQYF	TGTGCCAGCTCACCACAGCAAGAGACCCAGTACTTC	TRBV18	TRBJ2-5	-	-
CASRIGQGPSGGQYF	TGTGCCAGCAGAATTGGACAGGGGCCCTCCGGGGGGCAGTACTTC	TRBV3-1	TRBJ2-7	TRBD1	-
CASRGLGTQPQHF	TGTGCCAGCAGGGGTCTGGGGACGCAGCCCCAGCATTTT	TRBV12-3/TRBV12-4	TRBJ1-5	-	-
CSVGGQGFNYGYTF	TGCAGCGTGGGGGGACAGGGGTTTAACTATGGCTACACCTTC	TRBV29-1	TRBJ1-2	TRBD1	-
CSAPTPTSGGANEQYF	TGCAGTGCCCCGACCCCGACTAGCGGGGGGGCCAACGAGCAGTACTTC	TRBV20-1	TRBJ2-7	TRBD2	-
CATQGLAGNTGELFF	TGTGCCACCCAAGGACTAGCGGGAAACACCGGGGAGCTGTTTTTT	TRBV19	TRBJ2-2	TRBD2	-
CASSPKLAGWTDTQYF	TGTGCCAGCAGCCCAAAACTAGCGGGGTGGACAGATACGCAGTATTTT	TRBV5-4	TRBJ2-3	TRBD2	-
CASSLSRGNNYGYTF	TGTGCCAGCAGTTTATCGCGAGGGAATAACTATGGCTACACCTTC	TRBV27	TRBJ1-2	-	-
CALRPGQKRETQYF	TGTGCCCTCCGCCCTGGGCAAAAGAGAGAGACCCAGTACTTC	TRBV10-3	TRBJ2-5	-	few
CASSFGSTQYF	TGTGCCAGCAGTTTTGGAAGCACGCAGTATTTT	TRBV12-3/TRBV12-4	TRBJ2-3	-	-
CASSHRGLTYGYTF	TGTGCCAGCAGCCACAGGGGTCTCACCTATGGCTACACCTTC	TRBV3-1	TRBJ1-2	-	-
CASNVGGPSTDTQYF	TGTGCCAGCAACGTGGGGGGCCCTAGCACAGATACGCAGTATTTT	TRBV28	TRBJ2-3	-	-
CASSLALGDKINNEQFF	TGCGCCAGCAGCTTGGCATTGGGTGACAAGATCAACAATGAGCAGTTCTTC	TRBV5-1	TRBJ2-1	-	-
CSVGNRGAREQYF	TGCAGCGTTGGGAACAGGGGGGCGAGGGAGCAGTACTTC	TRBV29-1	TRBJ2-7	TRBD1	-
CASSLGGLAGQETQYF	TGTGCCAGCAGCTTAGGAGGACTAGCGGGCCAAGAGACCCAGTACTTC	TRBV11-2	TRBJ2-5	TRBD2	-
CASSTDTLNQPQHF	TGTGCCAGCAGTACAGACACACTTAATCAGCCCCAGCATTTT	TRBV6-2/TRBV6-3	TRBJ1-5	-	-
CSARTIGTNEKLFF	TGCAGTGCCCGGACAATTGGAACTAATGAAAAACTGTTTTTT	TRBV20-1	TRBJ1-4	-	-
CASRRQGNYGYTF	TGTGCCAGCAGAAGACAGGGGAACTATGGCTACACCTTC	TRBV28	TRBJ1-2	TRBD1	-
CASSYGLVKGEQFF	TGTGCCAGCAGTTACGGTCTAGTAAAGGGTGAGCAGTTCTTC	TRBV6-5	TRBJ2-1	-	-
CASGGQSNSPLHF	TGTGCCTCAGGGGGGCAGAGCAATTCACCCCTCCACTTT	TRBV30	TRBJ1-6	TRBD1	-
CSARDARLAGVRVNEQFF	TGCAGTGCTAGAGATGCGAGGCTAGCGGGAGTGCGGGTTAATGAGCAGTTCTTC	TRBV20-1	TRBJ2-1	TRBD2	-
CASSLGPGGGTYEQYF	TGCGCCAGCAGCTTGGGGCCAGGTGGCGGGACCTACGAGCAGTACTTC	TRBV5-1	TRBJ2-7	-	-
CSAREPGTPGGHYF	TGCAGTGCTAGGGAGCCCGGGACACCAGGGGGGCATTACTTC	TRBV20-1	TRBJ2-7	-	-
CASSPIGGAGNTIYF	TGTGCCAGCAGCCCAATTGGCGGAGCTGGAAACACCATATATTTT	TRBV7-2	TRBJ1-3	-	once
CASSYSRLATANNEQFF	TGTGCCAGCAGCTACTCCCGACTCGCGACTGCCAACAATGAGCAGTTCTTC	TRBV7-8	TRBJ2-1	-	-
CSAQEGQQPQHF	TGCAGCGCCCAAGAGGGGCAGCAGCCCCAGCATTTT	TRBV29-1	TRBJ1-5	-	-
CASSQGRSGAQPQHF	TGTGCCAGCAGCCAAGGACGGTCGGGCGCACAGCCCCAGCATTTT	TRBV3-1	TRBJ1-5	-	-
CASSLSTGGSSGETQYF	TGTGCCAGCAGCTTATCCACAGGGGGAAGCTCTGGAGAGACCCAGTACTTC	TRBV7-2	TRBJ2-5	TRBD1	-
CSARGDRAREKLFF	TGCAGTGCTAGGGGGGACAGGGCACGCGAAAAACTGTTTTTT	TRBV20-1	TRBJ1-4	TRBD1	-